This T cell receptor beta chain is drawn from a study of blood T cell repertoires in COVID-19. Between the trimmed V and J ends, which lost 3 bases and 2 bases, there was a span of 9 bases. The CDR3 extends over 14 amino acids. Germline CDR1 SNHLY, CDR2 FYNNEI. TCRdb's copy holds only in-frame clones and misses some; the assay was immunoSEQ multiplex PCR. The repertoire holds about 150,000 clones, with roughly 90% as singletons. The chain links TRBV2 to TRBJ2-3, with no clear D. This receptor was obtained from a human donor in a cohort sampled during active COVID-19. Sequencing used peripheral blood. The CDR3 spells CASSERLHTDTQYF. As DNA, the CDR3 is TGTGCCAGCAGTGAGAGACTTCACACAGATACGCAGTATTTT.